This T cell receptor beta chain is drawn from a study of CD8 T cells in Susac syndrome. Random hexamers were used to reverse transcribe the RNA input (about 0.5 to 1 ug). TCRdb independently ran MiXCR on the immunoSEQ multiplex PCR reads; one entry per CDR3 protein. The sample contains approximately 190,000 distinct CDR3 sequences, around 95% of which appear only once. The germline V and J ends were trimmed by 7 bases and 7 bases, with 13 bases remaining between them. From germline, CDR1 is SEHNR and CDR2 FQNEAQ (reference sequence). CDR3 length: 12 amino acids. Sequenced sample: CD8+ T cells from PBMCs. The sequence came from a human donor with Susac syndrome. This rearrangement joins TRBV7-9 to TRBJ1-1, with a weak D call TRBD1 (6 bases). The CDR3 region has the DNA TGTGCCAGCATAGAGGGGGGAGGTGAAGCTTTCTTT. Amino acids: CASIEGGGEAFF.